This T cell receptor beta chain was recorded in a study of control samples from healthy donors and cancer patients. TCRdb keeps only in-frame clones here, not all; method: immunoSEQ multiplex PCR. The data show about 160,000 clones, about 90% seen once. CDR3 size: 16 residues. Germline loops: CDR1 SGHVS, CDR2 FQNEAQ. Trimming cost V 0 bases and J 1 base, with 12 bases left between them. This receptor was identified in a woman younger than 45 in good health. The sample taken for sequencing was blood. V gene TRBV7-8 combines with J gene TRBJ1-1; a weak D match, TRBD1 (5 bases). CDR3 protein: CASSLARRGQNTEAFF. The CDR3 DNA reads TGTGCCAGCAGCTTAGCGAGGAGGGGCCAGAACACTGAAGCTTTCTTT.